The next 30 T cell receptor beta chains were all read from a single sample in a study of cytomegalovirus exposure and HLA in healthy donors. With 60 Vbeta and 13 Jbeta primers, the PCR was carried out. Sequencing was performed with immunoSEQ multiplex PCR; in TCRdb, only in-frame clones are kept and a portion is missing. The sample holds 90,000 to 150,000 clones; roughly 87% are singletons and the top ten take around 1.5%. Sequencing was done on a sample of PBMCs. Receptors were obtained from a woman aged 18-35 years in good health and CMV-seronegative.

The chain recombines TRBV27 with TRBJ1-5; 7 bases are a match to TRBD1. J was trimmed by 1 base and V by 0 bases; bases with no gene match: 3. The CDR3 spans 16 residues. The germline gives CDR1 MNHEY, CDR2 SMNVEV (reference sequence). The CDR3 nucleotides read TGTGCCAGCAGTTTATCTAGACAGGGAAGCAATCAGCCCCAGCATTTT. Protein product: CASSLSRQGSNQPQHF.

The genes are TRBV9 and TRBJ2-2, with D possibly being TRBD2 (6 bases). The CDR3 contains 15 residues. Germline V gene lookup returns CDR1 SGDLS and CDR2 YYNGEE. V dropped 3 bases and J dropped 2 bases, with 11 bases sitting between them. The CDR3 region has the DNA TGTGCCAGCAGCGCCTTAGCGGATAACACCGGGGAGCTGTTTTTT. It encodes CASSALADNTGELFF.

Here the CDR3 reads CASSDSGTTYGYTF. CDR3 DNA sequence: TGTGCCAGCAGTGACTCCGGGACAACCTATGGCTACACCTTC. The chain links TRBV2 to TRBJ1-2; D perhaps matches TRBD1 (6 bases). Germline CDR1 reads SNHLY; CDR2 reads FYNNEI. CDR3 length: 14 amino acids. The V gene lost 3 bases and the J gene lost 4 bases, with 12 bases spanning the gap.

V usage is TRBV5-1 and J usage is TRBJ1-4, with 7 bases that match TRBD1. Germline V gives CDR1 SGHRS, CDR2 YFSETQ. Trimming cost V 2 bases and J 6 bases; bases outside gene matches: 7. The CDR3 runs to 15 residues. CDR3 sequence: CASSFSTGKDEKLFF. The DNA of the CDR3 is TGCGCCAGCAGCTTCTCGACAGGGAAGGATGAAAAACTGTTTTTT.

V is TRBV7-8 and J is TRBJ1-3; 7 bases agree with TRBD1. The V gene's germline CDR1 is SGHVS and CDR2 FQNEAQ. V was pared by 2 bases and J by 16 bases, with 8 bases of the junction left unmatched. The CDR3 spans 12 residues. CDR3 sequence reads: CASSLTQGGVYF. CDR3 nucleotide sequence: TGTGCCAGCAGCTTAACCCAGGGGGGAGTTTATTTT.

The CDR3 coding sequence is TGTGCCTGGAGTGGCGGGATTGAAGCTTTCTTT. Protein sequence: CAWSGGIEAFF. V gene TRBV30 combines with J gene TRBJ1-1; no clear D gene. The CDR3 has 11 residues. The V end was cut by 1 base, the J end by 7 bases, with 7 bases between. Germline CDR1 GTSNPN, CDR2 SVGIG (reference sequence). The entire variable domain, with the rest obtained from reference TRBV30 and TRBJ1-1, is as follows: SQTIHQWPATLVQPVGSPLSLECTVEGTSNPNLYWYRQAAGRGLQLLFYSVGIGQISSEVPQNLSASRPQDRQFILSSKKLLLSDSGFYLCAWSGGIEAFFGQGTRLTVV.

The chain combines TRBV5-4 with TRBJ1-1; no definite D call. The CDR3 sequence is 13 residues long. With 0 bases removed from V and 11 bases from J, the gap between germline ends came to 14 bases. From germline, CDR1 is SGHNT and CDR2 YYREEE (reference sequence). The CDR3 sequence is CASSLDSSRGAFF. In nucleotides, the CDR3 is TGTGCCAGCAGCTTGGACAGTTCGAGAGGGGCTTTCTTT.

The chain links TRBV29-1 to TRBJ1-4; 9 bases are a match to TRBD1. This CDR3 contains 13 residues. Germline CDR1 is SQVTM and CDR2 is ANQGSEA. V lost 3 bases, J lost 7 bases, and 3 bases stayed unmatched. In DNA, the CDR3 is TGCAGCGTTGATCAGGGACAGGGTGAAAAACTGTTTTTT. Its translation is CSVDQGQGEKLFF.

The chain links TRBV4-1 to TRBJ2-1, with D maybe TRBD1 (5 bases). V shed 6 bases and J shed 6 bases, with 21 bases lying between them. This CDR3 contains 16 residues. CDR1 and CDR2 (germline): MGHRA, YSYEKL. The CDR3 is CASRGRALGVGNEQFF. As DNA, the CDR3 is TGCGCCAGCAGGGGGCGAGCTCTTGGGGTGGGCAATGAGCAGTTCTTC.

The gene calls are TRBV9 and TRBJ2-7; TRBD1 matches at 8 bases. With V trimmed by 0 bases and J by 5 bases, 7 bases remained unmatched. CDR1 is SGDLS, CDR2 YYNGEE, per germline. The CDR3 has 15 residues. Here the CDR3 reads CASSVGTGRGDEQYF. In nucleotides, the CDR3 is TGTGCCAGCAGCGTAGGGACAGGGCGGGGTGACGAGCAGTACTTC.

The CDR3 sequence: CAWSSGQSNQPQHF. The CDR3 DNA reads TGTGCCTGGAGTTCCGGACAAAGCAATCAGCCCCAGCATTTT. The chain links TRBV30 to TRBJ1-5; D possibly corresponds to TRBD1 (5 bases). Germline V lookup: CDR1 GTSNPN, CDR2 SVGIG (reference sequence). Trimming left V 2 bases short and J 1 base short, with 9 bases between. The CDR3 spans 14 residues.

The chain has TRBV7-2 and TRBJ2-1; D perhaps matches TRBD2 (7 bases). This CDR3 contains 15 residues. Germline V gene data show CDR1 as SGHTA and CDR2 as FQGNSA. The V gene lost 7 bases and the J gene lost 4 bases, with 17 bases spanning the gap. CDR3 nucleotides: TGTGCCAGCAACATCGGGGGGCAACTTTACAATGAGCAGTTCTTC. Protein: CASNIGGQLYNEQFF.

This chain joins TRBV19 and TRBJ1-5; D might be TRBD1 (6 bases). V gave up 0 bases and J gave up 5 bases, with 11 bases separating them. There are 15 residues in the CDR3. CDR1 is LNHDA and CDR2 is SQIVND in the germline V gene (reference sequence). Here the CDR3 DNA reads TGTGCCAGTAGTATAGATTCAGGGGTCCATCAGCCCCAGCATTTT. It is translated as CASSIDSGVHQPQHF.

The chain links TRBV7-9 to TRBJ1-1; D uncertain. CDR3 length: 15 residues. With 1 base removed from V and 0 bases from J, the gap between germline ends came to 9 bases. The V gene's germline CDR1 is SEHNR and CDR2 FQNEAQ (reference sequence). CDR3 region: CASSLGGGLNTEAFF. DNA of the CDR3: TGTGCCAGCAGCTTAGGAGGAGGCTTGAACACTGAAGCTTTCTTT.

V usage is TRBV14 and J usage is TRBJ2-7; D unclear. The CDR3 is 13 residues long. Germline V gene data show CDR1 as SGHDN and CDR2 as FVKESK. V was cut by 1 base and J by 2 bases, with 6 bases left in between. The CDR3 is CASSQGVTYEQYF. As DNA, the CDR3 is TGTGCCAGCAGCCAAGGAGTTACCTACGAGCAGTACTTC.

The J gene is TRBJ2-7, the V gene TRBV5-4; TRBD1 agrees at 8 bases. The trim removed 4 bases at V and 4 bases at J, leaving 7 bases unmatched. The germline V gene has CDR1 SGHNT and CDR2 YYREEE (reference sequence). The CDR3 runs 14 residues. The CDR3 loop is CASSTGQGQYEQYF. In DNA, the CDR3 is TGTGCCAGCAGCACCGGACAGGGACAGTACGAGCAGTACTTC.

The rearrangement links TRBV7-9 to TRBJ1-4; TRBD1 agrees at 9 bases. V shed 4 bases and J 13 bases; nucleotides not matched to a gene: 16. The CDR3 runs 16 residues. Germline lookup yields CDR1 SEHNR and CDR2 FQNEAQ (reference sequence). The CDR3 region has the DNA TGTGCCAGCAGCTCAAACTGGGGACAGGGCCGGTCCGCACTGTTTTTT. It translates to CASSSNWGQGRSALFF. The entire variable domain, with the rest obtained from reference TRBV7-9 and TRBJ1-4, is as follows: DTGVSQNPRHKITKRGQNVTFRCDPISEHNRLYWYRQTLGQGPEFLTYFQNEAQLEKSRLLSDRFSAERPKGSFSTLEIQRTEQGDSAMYLCASSSNWGQGRSALFFGSGTQLSVL.

The chain recombines TRBV4-3 with TRBJ1-4; D gene unclear. Germline values: CDR1 LGHNA, CDR2 YSLEER. The CDR3 consists of 16 residues. V lost 0 bases, J lost 4 bases, and 12 bases lay in between. The DNA of the CDR3 is TGCGCCAGCAGCCAAGATCGGGGAGGTTTTAATGAAAAACTGTTTTTT. This sequence encodes CASSQDRGGFNEKLFF.

This clone has a single count. CDR3 sequence: CATRGTLGTDTQYF. CDR3 bases: TGCGCCACCCGGGGGACTCTAGGCACAGATACGCAGTATTTT. The chain recombines TRBV10-2 with TRBJ2-3; D perhaps matches TRBD2 (6 bases). The CDR3 is 14 residues long. Germline-derived CDR1 and CDR2 are WSHSY and SAAADI. V lost 10 bases and J 1 base, leaving 15 bases between the germline ends.

The rearrangement links TRBV5-1 to TRBJ1-1, with 9 nucleotides matching TRBD1. This CDR3 contains 15 residues. The germline CDR1 and CDR2 sequences are SGHRS and YFSETQ. After removal of 4 bases from V and 7 bases from J, the junction contained 11 bases not matched to a gene. In DNA form, the CDR3 reads TGCGCCAGCAGCCCGGACAGGGGCGGGAATCTTGAAGCTTTCTTT. It specifies CASSPDRGGNLEAFF.

The sample holds a few counts of this clone. The chain links TRBV10-3 to TRBJ1-1; 7 nucleotides line up with TRBD1. The V gene end was trimmed by 3 bases and the J gene end by 3 bases; junction bases not matched to a gene: 7. The V gene's germline CDR1 is ENHRY and CDR2 SYGVKD. The CDR3 contains 15 residues. CDR3 sequence reads: CAISERQGGDTEAFF. Here the CDR3 DNA reads TGTGCCATCAGTGAAAGACAGGGTGGCGACACTGAAGCTTTCTTT.

The V and J genes are TRBV5-1 and TRBJ1-2; 9 bases fit TRBD1. The V gene end was trimmed by 3 bases and the J gene end by 4 bases; junction bases not matched to a gene: 7. From germline, CDR1 is SGHRS and CDR2 YFSETQ. CDR3 length: 15 residues. CDR3 bases: TGCGCCAGCAGCTCAGGGACAGGGAGGCCCTATGGCTACACCTTC. Protein sequence: CASSSGTGRPYGYTF. The full variable domain, with the rest looked up from reference TRBV5-1 and TRBJ1-2, is KAGVTQTPRYLIKTRGQQVTLSCSPISGHRSVSWYQQTPGQGLQFLFEYFSETQRNKGNFPGRFSGRQFSNSRSEMNVSTLELGDSALYLCASSSGTGRPYGYTFGSGTRLTVV.

The J gene is TRBJ1-5, the V gene TRBV2; TRBD1 aligns across 10 bases. This CDR3 region has 14 residues. The J segment lost 5 bases and the V segment lost 5 bases, leaving 3 bases of the junction unmatched. Germline V lookup: CDR1 SNHLY, CDR2 FYNNEI. The CDR3 loop reads CASSSDRGHQPQHF. CDR3 nucleotides: TGTGCCAGCAGTTCTGACAGGGGGCATCAGCCCCAGCATTTT. Based on the CDR3 plus reference TRBV2 and TRBJ1-5, the full variable domain is EPEVTQTPSHQVTQMGQEVILRCVPISNHLYFYWYRQILGQKVEFLVSFYNNEISEKSEIFDDQFSVERPDGSNFTLKIRSTKLEDSAMYFCASSSDRGHQPQHFGDGTRLSIL.

J is TRBJ2-1 and V is TRBV11-2; 9 bases map to TRBD2. Germline CDR1 SGHAT, CDR2 FQNNGV. The CDR3 is made up of 15 amino acids. V lost 1 base, J lost 5 bases, and 3 bases stayed unmatched. The CDR3 sequence is CASSLGLAGNNEQFF. The CDR3 nucleotides read TGTGCCAGCAGCTTAGGGCTAGCGGGAAACAATGAGCAGTTCTTC. Variable domain in full (rest from reference TRBV11-2 and TRBJ2-1): EAGVAQSPRYKIIEKRQSVAFWCNPISGHATLYWYQQILGQGPKLLIQFQNNGVVDDSQLPKDRFSAERLKGVDSTLKIQPAKLEDSAVYLCASSLGLAGNNEQFFGPGTRLTVL.

V is TRBV11-1 and J is TRBJ1-1; D gene ambiguous. This CDR3 is built from 16 residues. Germline V CDR1 and CDR2: SGHAT, FQDESV (reference sequence). Trimming took off 5 bases at V and 5 bases at J, with 21 bases between the two ends. The CDR3 DNA follows: TGTGCCAGCAGCCCAACGGTACTATCAATCAAAACTGAAGCTTTCTTT. Its protein is CASSPTVLSIKTEAFF.

The chain is built from TRBV4-1 and TRBJ2-5; D is possibly TRBD2 (5 bases). The CDR3 has 16 residues. From germline, CDR1 is MGHRA and CDR2 YSYEKL. The V and J ends lost 0 bases and 2 bases respectively, with 13 bases between them. The CDR3 nucleotides are TGCGCCAGCAGCCAAGATAGCTGGGAGTTTCAAGAGACCCAGTACTTC. It codes for CASSQDSWEFQETQYF.

The CDR3 region is CASSTHREMTDTQYF. The DNA for the CDR3 is TGTGCCAGCAGTACCCACAGGGAAATGACAGATACGCAGTATTTT. V usage is TRBV6-5 and J usage is TRBJ2-3, with D perhaps matching TRBD1 (6 bases). CDR1 is MNHEY and CDR2 is SVGAGI in the germline V gene. CDR3 size: 15 residues. The germline V and J ends were trimmed by 5 bases and 3 bases, with 15 bases remaining between them.

This rearrangement joins TRBV13 to TRBJ2-1, with D uncertain. CDR1 PRHDT and CDR2 FYEKMQ come from the germline V gene (reference sequence). With 4 bases removed from V and 7 bases from J, the gap between germline ends came to 14 bases. The CDR3 contains 14 residues. The CDR3, as DNA: TGTGCCAGCAGCTCCACAGTATTTGGGAATGAGCAGTTCTTC. Protein: CASSSTVFGNEQFF. Complete variable domain (other parts from reference TRBV13 and TRBJ2-1): AAGVIQSPRHLIKEKRETATLKCYPIPRHDTVYWYQQGPGQDPQFLISFYEKMQSDKGSIPDRFSAQQFSDYHSELNMSSLELGDSALYFCASSSTVFGNEQFFGPGTRLTVL.

The rearrangement joins TRBV29-1 to TRBJ2-3; D may be TRBD2 (5 bases). Germline values: CDR1 SQVTM, CDR2 ANQGSEA. V dropped 6 bases and J dropped 1 base, with 14 bases sitting between them. CDR3 length: 14 amino acids. CDR3 nucleotides: TGCAGCGTCCCCATGAGGGAACGCACAGATACGCAGTATTTT. Amino acid sequence: CSVPMRERTDTQYF.

This sequence joins TRBV25-1 and TRBJ1-6, with a tentative D call TRBD1 (6 bases). CDR1 and CDR2 (germline): MGHDK, SYGVNS. Deletions cut 2 bases from V and 2 bases from J, with 13 bases between. CDR3 length: 17 amino acids. CDR3 region: CASSEIGQGTYNSPLHF. CDR3 sequence (DNA): TGTGCCAGCAGTGAAATCGGTCAGGGGACCTATAATTCACCCCTCCACTTT.